The rows below give T cell receptor beta chains drawn from one sample of a study of cytotoxic CD8 clonotypes in ibrutinib-treated CLL. TCRdb's table, derived via immunoSEQ multiplex PCR, lists solely in-frame clones and lacks some. The repertoire holds fewer than 100,000 clones, more than 70% seen once, with roughly 5.4% in the top ten. The sequences come from PBMCs, collected before ibrutinib treatment. These receptor sequences come from a human donor with chronic lymphocytic leukemia. Both conserved end residues are part of each CDR3. A D gene is named only where the DNA matches it firmly. Expanded clones get a size class; other rows say once, few or many, or leave the size out.

d_call | clone_size | j_call | v_call | cdr3_aa | cdr3_nt
. | . | TRBJ2-2 | TRBV5-1 | CASSFGAGNTGELFF | TGCGCCAGCAGCTTCGGCGCTGGGAACACCGGGGAGCTGTTTTTT
TRBD1 | . | TRBJ2-1 | TRBV7-3 | CASSPTGEPFYEQFF | TGTGCCAGCAGCCCGACAGGGGAACCGTTTTATGAGCAGTTCTTC
. | . | TRBJ2-7 | TRBV4-1 | CASRGGGSGPYEQYF | TGCGCCAGCAGGGGTGGTGGTAGCGGCCCCTACGAGCAGTACTTC
. | . | TRBJ1-2 | TRBV19 | CASHKTQGIYGYTF | TGTGCCAGCCATAAGACCCAGGGGATCTATGGCTACACCTTC
. | few | TRBJ1-1 | TRBV9 | CASSARTSNTEAFF | TGTGCCAGCAGCGCCCGGACCAGCAACACTGAAGCTTTCTTT
. | . | TRBJ2-3 | TRBV29-1 | CSVGDWVTDTQYF | TGCAGCGTGGGGGATTGGGTCACAGATACGCAGTATTTT
. | many | TRBJ2-7 | TRBV7-2 | CASSLESRFYEQYF | TGTGCCAGCAGCTTAGAGTCGAGATTCTACGAGCAGTACTTC
. | once | TRBJ2-1 | TRBV27 | CASRGVTYNEQFF | TGTGCCAGCAGGGGGGTGACCTACAATGAGCAGTTCTTC
TRBD1 | . | TRBJ2-7 | TRBV9 | CASSVAGTGPYEQYF | TGTGCCAGCAGCGTAGCCGGGACAGGACCCTACGAGCAGTACTTC
. | few | TRBJ2-1 | TRBV2 | CASTSRDGTYNEQFF | TGTGCCAGCACCTCACGGGACGGAACCTACAATGAGCAGTTCTTC
. | . | TRBJ2-7 | TRBV19 | CASSRYSDEQYF | TGTGCCAGTAGTAGATACAGCGACGAGCAGTACTTC
TRBD2 | once | TRBJ2-1 | TRBV4-2 | CASSQFEGGRRPHEQFF | TGTGCCAGCAGCCAATTTGAGGGCGGGAGGAGGCCACATGAGCAGTTCTTC
TRBD1 | . | TRBJ1-2 | TRBV6-4 | CASRREDRANNGYTF | TGTGCCAGCAGGAGAGAGGACAGGGCAAATAATGGCTACACCTTC
TRBD1 | . | TRBJ2-5 | TRBV19 | CASSVQGWTGETQYF | TGTGCCAGTAGCGTACAGGGGTGGACCGGAGAGACCCAGTACTTC
. | . | TRBJ2-3 | TRBV5-4 | CASSPRADTQYF | TGTGCCAGCAGCCCCCGGGCAGATACGCAGTATTTT
. | . | TRBJ2-2 | TRBV5-6 | CASSLGVRGTGELFF | TGTGCCAGCAGCTTGGGGGTACGCGGGACCGGGGAGCTGTTTTTT
TRBD2 | . | TRBJ2-3 | TRBV4-2 | CASSPSGRWADTQYF | TGTGCCAGCAGCCCTAGCGGGAGGTGGGCAGATACGCAGTATTTT